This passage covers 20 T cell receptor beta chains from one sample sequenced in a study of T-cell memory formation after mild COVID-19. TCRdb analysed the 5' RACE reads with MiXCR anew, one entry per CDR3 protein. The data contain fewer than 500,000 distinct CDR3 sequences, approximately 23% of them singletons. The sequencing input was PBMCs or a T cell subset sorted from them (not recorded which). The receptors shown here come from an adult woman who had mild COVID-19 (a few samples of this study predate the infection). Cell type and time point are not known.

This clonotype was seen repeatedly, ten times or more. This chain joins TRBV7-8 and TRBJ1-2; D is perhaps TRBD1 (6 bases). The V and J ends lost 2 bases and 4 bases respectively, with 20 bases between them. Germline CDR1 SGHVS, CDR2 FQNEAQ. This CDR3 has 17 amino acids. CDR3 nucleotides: TGTGCCAGCAGCTTATGGTCGCTCCGGGGGCGCGGCTATGGCTACACCTTC. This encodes CASSLWSLRGRGYGYTF.

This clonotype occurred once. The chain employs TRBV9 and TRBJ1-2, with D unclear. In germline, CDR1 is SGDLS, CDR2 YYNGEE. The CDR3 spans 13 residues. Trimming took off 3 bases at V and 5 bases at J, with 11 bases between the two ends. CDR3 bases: TGTGCCAGCAGCGGACCTCAAAGATATGGCTACACCTTC. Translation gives CASSGPQRYGYTF.

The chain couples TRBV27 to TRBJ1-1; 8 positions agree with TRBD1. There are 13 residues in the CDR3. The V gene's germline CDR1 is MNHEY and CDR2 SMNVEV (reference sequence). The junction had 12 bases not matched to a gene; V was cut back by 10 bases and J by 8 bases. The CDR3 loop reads CAISAAGGGEAFF. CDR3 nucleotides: TGTGCCATCAGCGCTGCAGGGGGCGGAGAAGCTTTCTTT.

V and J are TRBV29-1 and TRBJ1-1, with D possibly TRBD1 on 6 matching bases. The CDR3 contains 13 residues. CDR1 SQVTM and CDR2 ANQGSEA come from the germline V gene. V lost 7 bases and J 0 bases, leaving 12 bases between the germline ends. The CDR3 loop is CSAGDRMNTEAFF. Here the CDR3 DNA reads TGCAGCGCAGGGGATAGGATGAACACTGAAGCTTTCTTT.

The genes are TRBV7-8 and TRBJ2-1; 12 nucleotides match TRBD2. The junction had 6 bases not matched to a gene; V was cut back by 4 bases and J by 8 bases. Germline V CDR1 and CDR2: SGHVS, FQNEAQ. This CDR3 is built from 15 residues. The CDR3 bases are TGTGCCAGCAGCTCCGGACTAGCGGGGCCCGATGAGCAGTTCTTC. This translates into CASSSGLAGPDEQFF.

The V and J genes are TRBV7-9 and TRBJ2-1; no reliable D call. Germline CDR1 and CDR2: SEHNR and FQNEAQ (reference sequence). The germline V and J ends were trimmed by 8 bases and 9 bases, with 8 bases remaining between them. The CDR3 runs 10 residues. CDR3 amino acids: CASPGGEQFF. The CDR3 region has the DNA TGTGCCAGCCCCGGCGGTGAGCAGTTCTTC.

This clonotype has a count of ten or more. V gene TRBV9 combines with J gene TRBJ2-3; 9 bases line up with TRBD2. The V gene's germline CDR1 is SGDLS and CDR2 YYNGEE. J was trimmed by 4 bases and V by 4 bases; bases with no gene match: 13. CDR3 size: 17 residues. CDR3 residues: CASSPRGSGGNADTQYF. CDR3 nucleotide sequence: TGTGCCAGCAGCCCCCGAGGGAGCGGGGGGAATGCAGATACGCAGTATTTT.

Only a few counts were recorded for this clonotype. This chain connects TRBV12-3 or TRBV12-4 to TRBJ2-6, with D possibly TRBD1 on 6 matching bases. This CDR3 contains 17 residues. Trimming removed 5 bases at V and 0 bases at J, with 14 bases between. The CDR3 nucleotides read TGTGCCAGCAGTCTTACAGGGACCTACTCTGGGGCCAACGTCCTGACTTTC. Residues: CASSLTGTYSGANVLTF.

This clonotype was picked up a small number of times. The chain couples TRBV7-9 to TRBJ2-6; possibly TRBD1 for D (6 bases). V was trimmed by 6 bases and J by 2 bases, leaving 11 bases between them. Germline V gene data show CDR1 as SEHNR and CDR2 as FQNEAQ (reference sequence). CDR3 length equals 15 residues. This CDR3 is CASRLQGAGANVLTF. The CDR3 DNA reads TGTGCCAGCAGATTACAGGGCGCTGGGGCCAACGTCCTGACTTTC.

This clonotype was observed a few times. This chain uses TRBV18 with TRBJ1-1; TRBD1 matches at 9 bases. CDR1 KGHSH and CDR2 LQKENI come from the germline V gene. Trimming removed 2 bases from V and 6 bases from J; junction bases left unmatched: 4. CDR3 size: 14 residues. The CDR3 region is CASSPGTGISEAFF. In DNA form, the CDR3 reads TGTGCCAGCTCACCAGGGACAGGGATATCTGAAGCTTTCTTT.

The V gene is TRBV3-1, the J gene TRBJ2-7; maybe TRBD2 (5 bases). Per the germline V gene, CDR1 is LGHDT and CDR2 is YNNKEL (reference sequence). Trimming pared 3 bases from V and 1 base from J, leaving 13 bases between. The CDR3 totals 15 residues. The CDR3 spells CASSHRRATSYEQYF. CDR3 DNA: TGTGCCAGCAGCCATAGGCGGGCGACGTCCTACGAGCAGTACTTC.

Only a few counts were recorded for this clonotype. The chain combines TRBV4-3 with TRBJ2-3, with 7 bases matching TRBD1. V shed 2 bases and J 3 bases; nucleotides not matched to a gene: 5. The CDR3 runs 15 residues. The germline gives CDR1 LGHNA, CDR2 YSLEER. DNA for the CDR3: TGCGCCAGCAGCCAAACAGGGGTTGTGACAGATACGCAGTATTTT. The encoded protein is CASSQTGVVTDTQYF.

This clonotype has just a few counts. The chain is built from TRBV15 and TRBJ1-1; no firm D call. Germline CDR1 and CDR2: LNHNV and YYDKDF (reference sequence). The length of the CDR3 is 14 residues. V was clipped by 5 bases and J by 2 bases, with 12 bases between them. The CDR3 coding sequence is TGTGCCACCAGCTCCACGGCGTATAACACTGAAGCTTTCTTT. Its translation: CATSSTAYNTEAFF.

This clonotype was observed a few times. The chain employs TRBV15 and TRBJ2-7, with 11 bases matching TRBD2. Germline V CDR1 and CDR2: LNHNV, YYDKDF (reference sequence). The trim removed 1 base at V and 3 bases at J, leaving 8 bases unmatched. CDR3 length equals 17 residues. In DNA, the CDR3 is TGTGCCACCAGCAGAGGTGGGACCGGGACTAGCGGCTACGAGCAGTACTTC. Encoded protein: CATSRGGTGTSGYEQYF. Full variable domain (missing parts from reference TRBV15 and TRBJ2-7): DAMVIQNPRYQVTQFGKPVTLSCSQTLNHNVMYWYQQKSSQAPKLLFHYYDKDFNNEADTPDNFQSRRPNTSFCFLDIRSPGLGDTAMYLCATSRGGTGTSGYEQYFGPGTRLTVT.

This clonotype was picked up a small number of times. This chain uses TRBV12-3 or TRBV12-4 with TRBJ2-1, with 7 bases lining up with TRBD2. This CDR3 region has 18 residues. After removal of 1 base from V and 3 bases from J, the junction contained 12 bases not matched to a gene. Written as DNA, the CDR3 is TGTGCCAGCAGTTTAGTTGGGTTGGGGACTAAACACTACAATGAGCAGTTCTTC. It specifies CASSLVGLGTKHYNEQFF.

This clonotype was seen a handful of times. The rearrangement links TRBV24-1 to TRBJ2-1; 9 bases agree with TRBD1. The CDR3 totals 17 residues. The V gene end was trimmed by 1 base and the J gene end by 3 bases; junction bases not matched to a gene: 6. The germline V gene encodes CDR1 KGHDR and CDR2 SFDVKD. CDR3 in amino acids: CATSDFRTGGSYNEQFF. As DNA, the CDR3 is TGTGCCACCAGTGATTTTAGAACAGGGGGCAGCTACAATGAGCAGTTCTTC.

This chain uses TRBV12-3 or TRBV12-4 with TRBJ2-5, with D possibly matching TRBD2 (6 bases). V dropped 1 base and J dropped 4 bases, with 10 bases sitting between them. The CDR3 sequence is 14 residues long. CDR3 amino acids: CASSLGLASETQYF. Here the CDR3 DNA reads TGTGCCAGCAGTTTAGGCCTAGCGTCAGAGACCCAGTACTTC.

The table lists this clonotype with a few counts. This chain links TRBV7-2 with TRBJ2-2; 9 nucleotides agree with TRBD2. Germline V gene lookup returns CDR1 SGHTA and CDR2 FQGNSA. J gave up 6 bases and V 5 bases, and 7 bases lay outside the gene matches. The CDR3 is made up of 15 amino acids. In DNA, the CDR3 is TGTGCCAGCAGCGGGCATGGGACTAGCCCCGGGGAGCTGTTTTTT. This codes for CASSGHGTSPGELFF.

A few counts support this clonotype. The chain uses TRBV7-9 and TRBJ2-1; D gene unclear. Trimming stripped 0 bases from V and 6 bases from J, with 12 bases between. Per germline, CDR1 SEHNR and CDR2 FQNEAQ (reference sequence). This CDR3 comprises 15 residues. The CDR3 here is CASSLAEWAGNEQFF. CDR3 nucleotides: TGTGCCAGCAGCTTAGCCGAGTGGGCAGGCAATGAGCAGTTCTTC.

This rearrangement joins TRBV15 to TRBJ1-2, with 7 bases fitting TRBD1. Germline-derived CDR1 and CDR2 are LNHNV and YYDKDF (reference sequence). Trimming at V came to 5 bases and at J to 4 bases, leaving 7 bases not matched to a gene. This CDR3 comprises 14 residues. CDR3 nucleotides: TGTGCCACCAGCTTCAAGGGGGCGTTCTATGGCTACACCTTC. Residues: CATSFKGAFYGYTF.